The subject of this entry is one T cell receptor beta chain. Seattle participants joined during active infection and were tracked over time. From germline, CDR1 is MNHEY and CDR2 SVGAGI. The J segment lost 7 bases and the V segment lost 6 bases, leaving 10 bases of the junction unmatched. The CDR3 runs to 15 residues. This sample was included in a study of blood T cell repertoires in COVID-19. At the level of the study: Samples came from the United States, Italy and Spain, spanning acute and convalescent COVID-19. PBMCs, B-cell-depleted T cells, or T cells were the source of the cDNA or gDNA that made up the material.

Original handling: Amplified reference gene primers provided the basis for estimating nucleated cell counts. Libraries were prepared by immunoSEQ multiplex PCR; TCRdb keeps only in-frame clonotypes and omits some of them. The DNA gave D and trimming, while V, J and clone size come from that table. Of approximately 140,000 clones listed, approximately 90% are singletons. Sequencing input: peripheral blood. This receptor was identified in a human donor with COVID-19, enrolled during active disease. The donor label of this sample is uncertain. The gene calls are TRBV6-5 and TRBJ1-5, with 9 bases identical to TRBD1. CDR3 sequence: CASRSSGQGRQPQHF. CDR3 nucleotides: TGTGCCAGCAGATCCTCCGGACAGGGGAGGCAGCCCCAGCATTTT.